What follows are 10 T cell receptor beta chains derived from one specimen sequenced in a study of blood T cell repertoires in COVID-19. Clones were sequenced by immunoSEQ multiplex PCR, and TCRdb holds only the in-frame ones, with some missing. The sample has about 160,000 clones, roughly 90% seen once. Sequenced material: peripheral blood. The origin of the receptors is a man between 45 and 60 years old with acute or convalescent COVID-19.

The CDR3 nucleotides read TGTGCCTGGAGTCGACAGGGCCACGAGCAGTACTTC. It is translated as CAWSRQGHEQYF. The rearrangement joins TRBV30 to TRBJ2-7; 7 positions match TRBD1. This CDR3 has 12 amino acids. The V and J ends lost 2 bases and 5 bases, in that order; junction bases with no gene match: 3. Per germline, CDR1 GTSNPN and CDR2 SVGIG (reference sequence).

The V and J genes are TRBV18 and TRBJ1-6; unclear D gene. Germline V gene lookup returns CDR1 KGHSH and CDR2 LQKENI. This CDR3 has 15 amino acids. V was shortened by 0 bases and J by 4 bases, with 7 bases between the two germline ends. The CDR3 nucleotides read TGTGCCAGCTCACCACCGCAGGCTTATAATTCACCCCTCCACTTT. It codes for CASSPPQAYNSPLHF.

The DNA of the CDR3 is TGTGCCAGCAGCGTTGGGCTAGCGGGAGCTTACAATGAGCAGTTCTTC. This sequence encodes CASSVGLAGAYNEQFF. V and J are TRBV9 and TRBJ2-1; TRBD2 matches 10 bases. The CDR3 is made up of 16 amino acids. J lost 4 bases, V lost 2 bases, and 6 bases had no gene match. Germline values: CDR1 SGDLS, CDR2 YYNGEE.

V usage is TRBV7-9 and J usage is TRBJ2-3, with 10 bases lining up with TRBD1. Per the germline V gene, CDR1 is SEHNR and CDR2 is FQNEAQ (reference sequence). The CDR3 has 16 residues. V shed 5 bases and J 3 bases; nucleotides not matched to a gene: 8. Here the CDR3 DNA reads TGTGCCAGCAGCGATCCGGGACAGGGGTTGACAGATACGCAGTATTTT. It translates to CASSDPGQGLTDTQYF.

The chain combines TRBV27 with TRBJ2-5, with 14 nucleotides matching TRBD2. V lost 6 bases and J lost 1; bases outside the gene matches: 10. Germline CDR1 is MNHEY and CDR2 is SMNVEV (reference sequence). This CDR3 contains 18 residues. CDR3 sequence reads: CASSSPGLAGEAQETQYF. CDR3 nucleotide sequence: TGTGCCAGCAGCAGTCCGGGACTAGCGGGAGAGGCCCAAGAGACCCAGTACTTC.

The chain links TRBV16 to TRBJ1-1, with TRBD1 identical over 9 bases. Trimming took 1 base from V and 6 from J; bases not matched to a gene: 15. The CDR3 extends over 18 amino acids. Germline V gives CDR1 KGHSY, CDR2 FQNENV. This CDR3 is CASSQFRDRVVSVPEAFF. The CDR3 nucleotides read TGTGCCAGCAGCCAATTCCGGGACAGGGTAGTGAGCGTTCCTGAAGCTTTCTTT. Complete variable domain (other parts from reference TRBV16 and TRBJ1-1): GEEVAQTPKHLVRGEGQKAKLYCAPIKGHSYVFWYQQVLKNEFKFLISFQNENVFDETGMPKERFSAKCLPNSPCSLEIQATKLEDSAVYFCASSQFRDRVVSVPEAFFGQGTRLTVV.

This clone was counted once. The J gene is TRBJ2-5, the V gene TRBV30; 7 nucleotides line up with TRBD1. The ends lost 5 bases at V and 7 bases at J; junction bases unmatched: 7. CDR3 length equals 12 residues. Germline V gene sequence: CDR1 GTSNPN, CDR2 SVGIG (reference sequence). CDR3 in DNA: TGTGCCTGGTCGACAGGGAGTGCGACCCAGTACTTC. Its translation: CAWSTGSATQYF. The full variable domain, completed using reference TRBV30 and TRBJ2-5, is SQTIHQWPATLVQPVGSPLSLECTVEGTSNPNLYWYRQAAGRGLQLLFYSVGIGQISSEVPQNLSASRPQDRQFILSSKKLLLSDSGFYLCAWSTGSATQYFGPGTRLLVL.

In DNA form, the CDR3 reads TGTGCCAGCAGCTTTGTAGCGGGGGGCTCTGGGGCCAACGTCCTGACTTTC. Its protein is CASSFVAGGSGANVLTF. This rearrangement joins TRBV7-2 to TRBJ2-6; 10 bases match TRBD2. Germline values: CDR1 SGHTA, CDR2 FQGNSA. The CDR3 contains 17 residues. Trimming took 3 bases from V and 0 from J; bases not matched to a gene: 2.

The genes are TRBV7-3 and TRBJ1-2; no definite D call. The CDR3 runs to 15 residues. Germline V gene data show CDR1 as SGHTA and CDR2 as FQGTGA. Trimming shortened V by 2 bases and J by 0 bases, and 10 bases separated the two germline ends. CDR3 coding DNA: TGTGCCAGCAGCTTAGGTCGGGGAGCTAACTATGGCTACACCTTC. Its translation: CASSLGRGANYGYTF. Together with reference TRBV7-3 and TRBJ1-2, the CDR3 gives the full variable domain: GAGVSQTPSNKVTEKGKYVELRCDPISGHTALYWYRQSLGQGPEFLIYFQGTGAADDSGLPNDRFFAVRPEGSVSTLKIQRTERGDSAVYLCASSLGRGANYGYTFGSGTRLTVV.

The CDR3 nucleotides are TGTGCCAGCAGTTTCAGGCCGGGACAGGTCTACGAGCAGTACTTC. This gives the protein CASSFRPGQVYEQYF. The chain joins TRBV27 to TRBJ2-7, with 8 bases lining up with TRBD1. CDR3 size: 15 residues. The germline V gene has CDR1 MNHEY and CDR2 SMNVEV (reference sequence). J gave up 3 bases and V 3 bases, and 7 bases lay outside the gene matches.